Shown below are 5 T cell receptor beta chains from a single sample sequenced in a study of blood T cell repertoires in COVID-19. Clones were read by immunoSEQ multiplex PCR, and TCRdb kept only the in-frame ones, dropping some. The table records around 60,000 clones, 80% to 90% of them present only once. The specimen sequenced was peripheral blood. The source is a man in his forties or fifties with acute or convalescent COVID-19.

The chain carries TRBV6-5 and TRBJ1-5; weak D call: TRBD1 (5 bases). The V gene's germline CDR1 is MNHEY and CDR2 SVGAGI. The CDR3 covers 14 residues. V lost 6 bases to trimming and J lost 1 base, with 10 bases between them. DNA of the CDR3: TGTGCCAGCAGCCAGGGTCGGAGCAATCAGCCCCAGCATTTT. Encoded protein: CASSQGRSNQPQHF.

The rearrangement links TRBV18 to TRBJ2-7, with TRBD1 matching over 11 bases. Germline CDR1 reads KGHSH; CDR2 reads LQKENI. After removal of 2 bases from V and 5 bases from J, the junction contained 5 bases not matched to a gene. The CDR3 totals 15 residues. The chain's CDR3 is CASSPYGTGGNEQYF. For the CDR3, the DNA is TGTGCCAGCTCACCATACGGGACAGGGGGTAACGAGCAGTACTTC.

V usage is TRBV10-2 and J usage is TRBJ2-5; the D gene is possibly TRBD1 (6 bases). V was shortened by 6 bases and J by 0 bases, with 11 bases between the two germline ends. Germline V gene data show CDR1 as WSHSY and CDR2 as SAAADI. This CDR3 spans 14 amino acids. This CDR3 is CASRFDRHQETQYF. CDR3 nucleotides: TGCGCCAGCAGATTTGACAGGCACCAAGAGACCCAGTACTTC.

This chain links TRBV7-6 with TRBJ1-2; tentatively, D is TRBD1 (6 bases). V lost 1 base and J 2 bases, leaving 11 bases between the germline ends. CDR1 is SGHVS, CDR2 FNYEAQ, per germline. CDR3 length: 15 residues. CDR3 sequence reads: CASSLGGRGNYGYTF. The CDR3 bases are TGTGCCAGCAGCTTAGGGGGGAGGGGGAACTATGGCTACACCTTC.

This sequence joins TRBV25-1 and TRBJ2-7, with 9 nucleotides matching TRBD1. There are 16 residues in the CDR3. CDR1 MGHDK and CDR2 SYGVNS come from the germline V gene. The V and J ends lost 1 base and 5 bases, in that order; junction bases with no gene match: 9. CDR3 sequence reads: CASSEFRGQGPHEQYF. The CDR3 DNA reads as TGTGCCAGCAGTGAATTCCGGGGACAGGGCCCACACGAGCAGTACTTC.